These 15 T cell receptor beta chains came from one sample sequenced in a study of cytotoxic CD8 clonotypes in ibrutinib-treated CLL. Measured with immunoSEQ multiplex PCR; TCRdb has only the in-frame clones, and not every one. The top ten hold about 13% of the sample, which has about 150,000 clones, 75% to 85% seen once. Sequenced here: PBMCs, sampled after 12 months of ibrutinib treatment. The receptor set was obtained from a human donor with chronic lymphocytic leukemia.

This sequence joins TRBV6-5 and TRBJ1-1; 9 bases are a match to TRBD1. The junction had 6 bases not matched to a gene; V was cut back by 5 bases and J by 2 bases. Germline assignment: CDR1 MNHEY and CDR2 SVGAGI. The CDR3 spans 15 residues. Written as DNA, the CDR3 is TGTGCCAGCAGTCACCGGGACAGGGATAACACTGAAGCTTTCTTT. Translation gives CASSHRDRDNTEAFF.

The chain recombines TRBV7-2 with TRBJ2-3, with D perhaps matching TRBD2 (7 bases). Looked up from germline, CDR1 is SGHTA and CDR2 is FQGNSA. CDR3 length: 19 amino acids. The V and J ends lost 5 bases and 1 base respectively, with 25 bases between them. For the CDR3, the DNA is TGTGCCAGCAGCCCCGACCGAGCCTGGGAAGGGGGGGGCACAGATACGCAGTATTTT. Translating it yields CASSPDRAWEGGGTDTQYF.

The chain has TRBV15 and TRBJ1-5; D gene unclear. Between the trimmed V and J ends, which lost 2 bases and 0 bases, there was a span of 17 bases. The germline CDR1 and CDR2 sequences are LNHNV and YYDKDF (reference sequence). This CDR3 has 18 amino acids. The CDR3: CATSRPSLGRYSNQPQHF. CDR3 sequence (DNA): TGTGCCACCAGCAGACCCAGTTTAGGGCGATATAGCAATCAGCCCCAGCATTTT. Combining the CDR3 with reference TRBV15 and TRBJ1-5 gives the whole variable domain DAMVIQNPRYQVTQFGKPVTLSCSQTLNHNVMYWYQQKSSQAPKLLFHYYDKDFNNEADTPDNFQSRRPNTSFCFLDIRSPGLGDTAMYLCATSRPSLGRYSNQPQHFGDGTRLSIL.

Only one count was recorded for this clone. The J gene is TRBJ1-1, the V gene TRBV6-5; a weak D match, TRBD1 (5 bases). Germline loops: CDR1 MNHEY, CDR2 SVGAGI. Between the trimmed V and J ends, which lost 8 bases and 1 base, there was a span of 11 bases. The CDR3 runs to 13 residues. The CDR3 here is CASRDGRNTEAFF. The CDR3 DNA sequence: TGTGCCAGCCGGGACGGACGGAACACTGAAGCTTTCTTT.

The chain links TRBV19 to TRBJ2-1; tentatively, D is TRBD2 (6 bases). With 4 bases removed from V and 7 bases from J, the gap between germline ends came to 17 bases. CDR1 and CDR2 from the germline V gene are LNHDA and SQIVND (reference sequence). The CDR3 runs to 15 residues. CDR3 coding DNA: TGTGCCAGTAGTACCGTAGCGGCAGGACCAAATGAGCAGTTCTTC. The encoded protein is CASSTVAAGPNEQFF.

The chain carries TRBV5-1 and TRBJ2-1; TRBD2 matches at 7 bases. This CDR3 comprises 16 residues. In germline, CDR1 is SGHRS, CDR2 YFSETQ. V gave up 1 base and J gave up 7 bases; unmatched junction bases: 11. The CDR3 loop is CASSLIFWDGGNEQFF. The DNA of the CDR3 is TGCGCCAGCAGCTTGATTTTTTGGGACGGGGGGAATGAGCAGTTCTTC.

Only one count was recorded for this clone. The chain recombines TRBV7-8 with TRBJ2-1; D is unclear. Germline V gene sequence: CDR1 SGHVS, CDR2 FQNEAQ. V lost 4 bases to trimming and J lost 7 bases, with 17 bases between them. The CDR3 is 15 residues long. The chain's CDR3 is CASSSSYGVGNEQFF. CDR3 sequence (DNA): TGTGCCAGCAGCTCCTCTTACGGAGTAGGGAATGAGCAGTTCTTC.

This chain joins TRBV5-1 and TRBJ1-4; the D gene is possibly TRBD1 (5 bases). Trimming shortened V by 4 bases and J by 0 bases, and 16 bases separated the two germline ends. Germline lookup yields CDR1 SGHRS and CDR2 YFSETQ. This CDR3 contains 17 residues. The CDR3 loop is CASSSLPGTSTNEKLFF. The CDR3 bases are TGCGCCAGCAGCAGCCTCCCGGGGACCTCAACTAATGAAAAACTGTTTTTT.

The J gene is TRBJ1-2, the V gene TRBV15, with 7 bases that match TRBD1. The V and J ends lost 1 base and 8 bases, in that order; junction bases with no gene match: 4. CDR1 and CDR2 (germline): LNHNV, YYDKDF (reference sequence). The CDR3 loop spans 13 amino acids. The CDR3 is CATSRGQGEGYTF. DNA of the CDR3: TGTGCCACCAGCAGAGGACAGGGCGAGGGCTACACCTTC.

J is TRBJ2-7 and V is TRBV10-1; TRBD2 is a possible D gene (5 bases). This CDR3 is 15 amino acids long. The V end lost 2 bases, the J end lost 0 bases, and 11 bases lay between the germline ends. Germline V gene sequence: CDR1 WNHNN, CDR2 SYGVQD (reference sequence). CDR3 DNA sequence: TGCGCCAGCAGTGAGATCAGCGGTACCTCCTACGAGCAGTACTTC. This codes for CASSEISGTSYEQYF.

As regards this clone: One end of the junction varies from germline; a read error may be responsible. The chain joins TRBV7-7 to TRBJ2-7, with 9 nucleotides matching TRBD1. This CDR3 is built from 15 residues. Looked up from germline, CDR1 is SSHAT and CDR2 is FNYEAQ (reference sequence). CDR3 DNA: TGTGCTAGCAGCTTAGGGGGACAGGGAAACTACGAGCAGTACTTC. Translating gives CASSLGGQGNYEQYF.

The chain employs TRBV9 and TRBJ2-1; 9 bases align to TRBD2. The V segment lost 1 base and the J segment 2 bases; nucleotides outside the gene matches: 4. The CDR3 has 16 amino acids. Germline assignment: CDR1 SGDLS and CDR2 YYNGEE. The CDR3 spells CASSVSGRTPYNEQFF. The CDR3 nucleotides read TGTGCCAGCAGCGTAAGCGGGAGGACCCCCTACAATGAGCAGTTCTTC.

J is TRBJ2-7 and V is TRBV28, with 8 bases aligning to TRBD1. CDR3 length equals 16 residues. The V and J ends lost 2 bases and 6 bases, in that order; junction bases with no gene match: 12. Germline-derived CDR1 and CDR2 are MDHEN and SYDVKM. The CDR3, as DNA: TGTGCCAGCAGTTTAGGACAGGGTGACCCCCTTCCCGAGCAGTACTTC. This codes for CASSLGQGDPLPEQYF.

The chain is built from TRBV10-3 and TRBJ2-3, with TRBD2 matching 12 bases. This CDR3 comprises 20 residues. Per the germline V gene, CDR1 is ENHRY and CDR2 is SYGVKD. V trimming: 3 bases; J trimming: 1 base; junction bases outside the gene matches: 14. The CDR3 region has the DNA TGTGCCATCAGTGAACGGGGGACTAGCGGGTCCTCAACCGGCACAGATACGCAGTATTTT. Its translation is CAISERGTSGSSTGTDTQYF.

V gene TRBV5-4 combines with J gene TRBJ2-3; no reliable D call. From germline, CDR1 is SGHNT and CDR2 YYREEE (reference sequence). The CDR3 spans 16 residues. Trimming removed 0 bases at V and 3 bases at J, with 14 bases between. Here the CDR3 DNA reads TGTGCCAGCAGCTTGGTAGCCTGGGAAGGGACAGATACGCAGTATTTT. It codes for CASSLVAWEGTDTQYF.